These 6 T cell receptor beta chains came from one sample sequenced in a study of blood T cell repertoires in COVID-19. The repertoire was sequenced with immunoSEQ multiplex PCR; TCRdb's copy has only in-frame clones and lacks some. The repertoire holds 170,000 or so clones, with roughly 77% as singletons. The sample taken for sequencing was peripheral blood. These receptors all come from a man between 65 and 85 years old with active or convalescent COVID-19.

The chain is built from TRBV27 and TRBJ2-3, with TRBD2 as a possible D gene (6 bases). V lost 6 bases to trimming and J lost 1 base, with 11 bases between them. This CDR3 has 14 residues. Germline assignment: CDR1 MNHEY and CDR2 SMNVEV (reference sequence). CDR3 loop: CASSPWEGTDTQYF. The CDR3 DNA follows: TGTGCCAGCAGCCCTTGGGAGGGCACAGATACGCAGTATTTT.

This chain uses TRBV10-3 with TRBJ1-2; the match to TRBD1 covers 10 bases. The CDR3 contains 17 residues. The germline CDR1 and CDR2 sequences are ENHRY and SYGVKD. V dropped 3 bases and J dropped 7; count of bases not matched to a gene: 14. The CDR3 sequence is CAISDRQGARFFGGYTF. CDR3 bases: TGTGCCATCAGTGATCGACAGGGGGCGCGATTTTTTGGTGGCTACACCTTC.

This chain links TRBV7-9 with TRBJ2-2; maybe TRBD2 (6 bases). This CDR3 spans 17 amino acids. Germline lookup yields CDR1 SEHNR and CDR2 FQNEAQ (reference sequence). V dropped 1 base and J dropped 6 bases, with 18 bases sitting between them. The CDR3 here is CASSLGSPGAFAGELFF. The CDR3 DNA reads TGTGCCAGCAGCTTAGGGTCCCCGGGAGCGTTTGCCGGGGAGCTGTTTTTT. The full variable domain, its missing parts supplied by reference TRBV7-9 and TRBJ2-2, is DTGVSQNPRHKITKRGQNVTFRCDPISEHNRLYWYRQTLGQGPEFLTYFQNEAQLEKSRLLSDRFSAERPKGSFSTLEIQRTEQGDSAMYLCASSLGSPGAFAGELFFGEGSRLTVL.

This chain uses TRBV6-5 with TRBJ2-3; 7 nucleotides line up with TRBD1. The trim removed 6 bases at V and 8 bases at J, leaving 5 bases unmatched. Germline loops: CDR1 MNHEY, CDR2 SVGAGI. The CDR3 runs 12 residues. The CDR3 coding sequence is TGTGCCAGCAGCATAACAGGGGCTACGCAGTATTTT. This gives the protein CASSITGATQYF.

The chain links TRBV30 to TRBJ1-1; D gene uncertain. Germline CDR1 reads GTSNPN; CDR2 reads SVGIG (reference sequence). The CDR3 contains 12 residues. Trimming cost V 5 bases and J 5 bases, with 12 bases left between them. CDR3 coding DNA: TGTGCCTGGGCCCAGTTAAGTACTGAAGCTTTCTTT. Encoded protein: CAWAQLSTEAFF.

The rearrangement links TRBV25-1 to TRBJ2-2; 8 nucleotides align to TRBD1. The CDR3 spans 14 residues. V dropped 3 bases and J dropped 8; count of bases not matched to a gene: 5. Germline lookup yields CDR1 MGHDK and CDR2 SYGVNS. The CDR3 sequence: CASSDRGRVGELFF. The CDR3 DNA follows: TGTGCCAGCAGTGACAGGGGGCGAGTGGGGGAGCTGTTTTTT.